This TCR beta chain originates from a study of OX40 agonist ivuxolimab in advanced cancers. For context, the study as a whole: Ivuxolimab was an agonistic, fully human IgG2 monoclonal antibody directed against OX40 (CD134), a costimulatory receptor. Intravenous ivuxolimab was administered to patients every 2 weeks at six dose levels: 0.01, 0.1, 0.3, 1.5, 3 and 10 mg/kg. Of the approximately 50 dose-escalation patients, hepatocellular carcinoma was present in around 20, melanoma in about 15, renal cell carcinoma in 9 and head and neck cancer in 9. In the dose-escalation cohort, around four fifths of patients were male, and the mean age was around 60 years, with a range of about 23 to 90. Prior anti-PD-1, anti-PD-L1 or anti-CTLA-4 therapy was permitted, and checkpoint inhibitors had been received by 30% to 40% of dose-escalation patients. Three dose-escalation patients achieved partial responses, one with hepatocellular carcinoma and two with cutaneous melanoma. Peripheral TCRbeta sequencing was intended to test whether TCR sequence diversity was altered and clonal T-cell expansion was caused by ivuxolimab. The paper reports the monotherapy dose-escalation portion (N of about 54 patients) of the phase I ivuxolimab trial.

The germline ends are 15 bases apart after V is trimmed by 2 bases and J by 8 bases. Counted from cysteine to phenylalanine, this CDR3 has 14 amino acids. The only DNA kept is the CDR3, 42 bases in frame from the first base. The CDR1 and CDR2 encoded by the germline V gene (reference sequence) are GTSNPN and SVGIG. This clone occurred once. The antigen it recognizes is unknown. The input lacks base qualities; no much larger clone sits a single base away. Genomic DNA was isolated from the sorted cells so that the TCRbeta CDR3 region could be sequenced. TCRbeta CDR3 regions were sequenced using the immunoSEQ Assay. The clones in this table, taken by TCRdb from immuneACCESS, are in-frame only. Not every clone is retained; where verified, under half of the shortfall comes from an unresolved V gene, and the cause of the rest is unknown. Here the sample has 70,000 to 90,000 clones; over 75% occur a single time. Jointly, the top ten make up 4.5% to 6% of the sample.

Patients with autoimmune disease history or receiving systemic immunosuppression were excluded from the trial. In every dose cohort, peripheral blood was drawn for TCR sequencing at baseline, cycle 4 day 1, and cycle 7 day 1. The samples were taken from a phase I, first-in-human, multicenter, open-label dose-escalation trial of ivuxolimab. The trial enrolled adults with locally advanced or metastatic head and neck squamous cell, hepatocellular, melanoma or renal cell carcinoma. CD4+ and CD8+ T cells were sorted separately from peripheral blood before TCR sequencing. Overall results and qualifications from the work: Low levels of normalized T-cell clonal expansion were also seen in some patients who did not respond. After ivuxolimab, expanded clones were on average more numerous among CD8+ T cells than among CD4+ T cells. The antigen specificity of the clonally expanded peripheral T cells was not determined. At doses of 0.1 to 3.0 mg/kg, clonal expansion of both CD4+ and CD8+ T cells in blood was seen between baseline and week 6. In the 0.1-3.0 mg/kg groups, partial responders had among the lowest normalized peripheral clonal expansion, particularly in CD8+ T cells.

The receptor comes from an adult with an advanced solid tumor such as melanoma, head and neck, liver or kidney cancer. Here the sequenced sample was CD4+ or CD8+ T cells sorted from blood, taken in a trial of the OX40 agonist ivuxolimab. The rearrangement joined TRBV30 to TRBJ1-4, with no D gene named confidently. The CDR3 in this case is CAWSSRAPEEKLFF. The nucleotide sequence is TGTGCCTGGAGTTCGAGGGCCCCGGAGGAAAAACTGTTTTTT. When the CDR3 is completed using the reference TRBV30 and TRBJ1-4 genes on either side, the full variable domain is SQTIHQWPATLVQPVGSPLSLECTVEGTSNPNLYWYRQAAGRGLQLLFYSVGIGQISSEVPQNLSASRPQDRQFILSSKKLLLSDSGFYLCAWSSRAPEEKLFFGSGTQLSVL.